This is a list of T cell receptor beta chains from one sample in a study of Graves' ophthalmopathy and Graves' hyperthyroidism. TCRdb ran MiXCR on the multiplex PCR reads and lists one entry per CDR3 protein. The sample has 400,000 or so distinct CDR3 sequences, approximately 18% seen once. The sample was peripheral blood. These receptors were collected from an adult woman with stable Graves' hyperthyroidism. Each CDR3 is given with its conserved first and last residue. A D gene is named only where the DNA matches it firmly. Sizes are listed as once, few, many, or a class for an expanded clone.

cdr3_aa cdr3_nt cdr3_length d_call v_call clone_size j_call
CASSFPGLPSYEQYF TGTGCCAGCAGTTTTCCGGGACTCCCGTCCTACGAGCAGTACTTC 15 . TRBV6-5 many TRBJ2-7
CASNQGAREQYF TGTGCCAGCAATCAGGGGGCAAGGGAGCAGTACTTC 12 TRBD1 TRBV28 many TRBJ2-7
CASSSPLVSYEQYF TGTGCCAGCAGCTCTCCCCTAGTATCCTACGAGCAGTACTTC 14 . TRBV28 many TRBJ2-7
CASTPSSGGEQYF TGTGCCAGCACCCCCTCATCGGGGGGCGAGCAGTACTTC 13 TRBD2 TRBV12-3/TRBV12-4 many TRBJ2-7
CASSPQQGNSSYEQYF TGTGCCAGCAGCCCACAACAGGGCAATAGCTCCTACGAGCAGTACTTC 16 . TRBV11-1 many TRBJ2-7
CASSQAMAYEQYF TGCGCCAGCAGCCAAGCTATGGCCTACGAGCAGTACTTC 13 . TRBV4-1 many TRBJ2-7
CASSPGLPNTGELFF TGCGCCAGCAGCCCGGGACTACCTAATACCGGGGAGCTGTTTTTT 15 TRBD2 TRBV5-1 many TRBJ2-2
CSSGQGRNTEAFF TGCAGCTCGGGACAGGGGAGGAACACTGAAGCTTTCTTT 13 TRBD1 TRBV29-1 many TRBJ1-1
CASSIISEDQPQHF TGTGCCAGTAGTATAATTTCGGAGGATCAGCCCCAGCATTTT 14 . TRBV19 many TRBJ1-5
CASSYGTGAFYGYTF TGTGCCAGCAGTTATGGGACAGGGGCTTTCTATGGCTACACCTTC 15 TRBD1 TRBV6-5 many TRBJ1-2
CASSLVSGSYSPLHF TGTGCCAGCAGCTTAGTGTCGGGCAGTTATTCACCCCTCCACTTT 15 . TRBV11-2 few TRBJ1-6
CSARGSRLAGRKEQYF TGCAGTGCTAGAGGCTCACGACTAGCGGGACGTAAGGAGCAGTACTTC 16 TRBD2 TRBV20-1 many TRBJ2-7